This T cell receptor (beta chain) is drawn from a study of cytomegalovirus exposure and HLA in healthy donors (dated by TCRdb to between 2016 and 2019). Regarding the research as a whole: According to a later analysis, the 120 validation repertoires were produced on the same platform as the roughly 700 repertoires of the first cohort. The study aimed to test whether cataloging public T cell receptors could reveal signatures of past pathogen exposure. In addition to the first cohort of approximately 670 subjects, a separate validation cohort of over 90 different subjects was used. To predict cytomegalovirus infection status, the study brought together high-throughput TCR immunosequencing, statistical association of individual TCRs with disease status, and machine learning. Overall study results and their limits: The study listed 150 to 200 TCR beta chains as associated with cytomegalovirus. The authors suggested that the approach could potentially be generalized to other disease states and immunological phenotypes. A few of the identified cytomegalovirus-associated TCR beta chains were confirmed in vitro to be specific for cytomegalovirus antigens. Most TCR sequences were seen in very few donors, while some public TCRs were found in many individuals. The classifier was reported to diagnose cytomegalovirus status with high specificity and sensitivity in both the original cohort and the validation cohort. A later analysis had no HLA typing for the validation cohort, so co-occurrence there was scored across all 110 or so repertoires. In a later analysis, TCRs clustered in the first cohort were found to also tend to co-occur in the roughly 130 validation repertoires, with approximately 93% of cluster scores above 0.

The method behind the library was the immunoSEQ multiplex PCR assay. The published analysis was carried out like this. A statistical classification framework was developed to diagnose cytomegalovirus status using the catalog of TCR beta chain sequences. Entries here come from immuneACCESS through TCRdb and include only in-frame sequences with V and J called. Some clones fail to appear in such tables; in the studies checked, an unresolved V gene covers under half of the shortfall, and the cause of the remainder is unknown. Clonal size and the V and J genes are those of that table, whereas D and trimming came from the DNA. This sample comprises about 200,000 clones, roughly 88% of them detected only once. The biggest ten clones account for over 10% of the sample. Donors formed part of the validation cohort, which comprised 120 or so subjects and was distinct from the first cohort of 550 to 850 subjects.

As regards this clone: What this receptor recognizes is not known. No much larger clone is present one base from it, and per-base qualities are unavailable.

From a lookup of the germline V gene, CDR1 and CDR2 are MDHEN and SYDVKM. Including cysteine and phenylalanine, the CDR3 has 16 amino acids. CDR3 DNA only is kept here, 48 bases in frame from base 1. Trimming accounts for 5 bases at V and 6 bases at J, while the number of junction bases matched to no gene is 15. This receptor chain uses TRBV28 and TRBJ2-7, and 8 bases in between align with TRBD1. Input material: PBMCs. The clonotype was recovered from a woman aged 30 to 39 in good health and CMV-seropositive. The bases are TGTGCCAGCAGTCGACAGCTCGACAGGGGTCGGCCCGAGCAGTACTTC. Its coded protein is CASSRQLDRGRPEQYF. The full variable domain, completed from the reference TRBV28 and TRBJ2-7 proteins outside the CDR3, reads DVKVTQSSRYLVKRTGEKVFLECVQDMDHENMFWYRQDPGLGLRLIYFSYDVKMKEKGDIPEGYSVSREKKERFSLILESASTNQTSMYLCASSRQLDRGRPEQYFGPGTRLTVT.